The 21 T cell receptor beta chains below come from one sample, sequenced in a study of naive and memory T cell subsets. An equimolar mix of two oligonucleotides served as the beta constant-region primer for TRBC1 and TRBC2. Four rounds of PCR amplified the ligated cDNA using nested alpha and beta constant-region primers plus SP2. TCRdb recomputed calls from the UMI-ligation and nested PCR reads with MiXCR, one row per CDR3 protein. Of around 160,000 distinct CDR3 sequences detected, 22% appear once; the ten largest clones hold 0.11%. Their cognate antigens are unknown. Findings and limits, study-wide: Naive repertoires, especially CD8, held a few larger clonotypes, possibly memory cells re-expressing CD45RA.

Sequences were obtained from naive CD4+ T cells from blood. Receptor source: a human donor in good health.

V gene TRBV12-3 or TRBV12-4 combines with J gene TRBJ1-5; D is unresolved. The V gene lost 6 bases and the J gene lost 6 bases, with 6 bases spanning the gap. The CDR3 runs to 11 residues. The CDR3 loop is CASSRTQPQHF. CDR3 nucleotide sequence: TGTGCCAGCAGCCGTACTCAGCCCCAGCATTTT.

This chain joins TRBV7-2 and TRBJ2-3; D unresolved. V was clipped by 4 bases and J by 0 bases, with 17 bases between them. CDR3 length equals 17 residues. Germline CDR1 SGHTA, CDR2 FQGNSA. CDR3 region: CASSSHPPITSTDTQYF. CDR3 DNA: TGTGCCAGCAGCTCTCACCCCCCGATAACTAGCACAGATACGCAGTATTTT.

This clonotype was found many times. The genes are TRBV18 and TRBJ2-5; D is undetermined. The germline V gene encodes CDR1 KGHSH and CDR2 LQKENI. This CDR3 contains 13 residues. Trimming took off 2 bases at V and 2 bases at J, with 6 bases between the two ends. The CDR3 DNA is TGTGCCAGCTCACCAAAAACACAAGAGACCCAGTACTTC. This encodes CASSPKTQETQYF. Full variable domain (outside the CDR3, taken from reference TRBV18 and TRBJ2-5): NAGVMQNPRHLVRRRGQEARLRCSPMKGHSHVYWYRQLPEEGLKFMVYLQKENIIDESGMPKERFSAEFPKEGPSILRIQQVVRGDSAAYFCASSPKTQETQYFGPGTRLLVL.

The chain recombines TRBV12-3 or TRBV12-4 with TRBJ1-5; possibly TRBD1 for D (5 bases). V was pared by 7 bases and J by 7 bases, with 17 bases between. CDR3 length: 14 amino acids. The CDR3 nucleotides are TGTGCCAGCACCCTCGGGGCGGCGGGGCAGCCCCAGCATTTT. Translating it yields CASTLGAAGQPQHF.

V gene TRBV7-2 combines with J gene TRBJ2-3; 7 bases fit TRBD2. CDR3 length equals 17 residues. Germline loops: CDR1 SGHTA, CDR2 FQGNSA. J gave up 0 bases and V 9 bases, and 15 bases lay outside the gene matches. CDR3 region: CASSNRDYTSSTDTQYF. CDR3 sequence (DNA): TGTGCCAGTAGCAACCGGGACTACACTTCTAGCACAGATACGCAGTATTTT.

The chain is built from TRBV5-5 and TRBJ1-1; no definite D call. This CDR3 is built from 14 residues. Germline values: CDR1 SGHKS, CDR2 YYEKEE (reference sequence). Trimming shortened V by 1 base and J by 1 base, and 8 bases separated the two germline ends. This CDR3 is CASSLFGANTEAFF. DNA of the CDR3: TGTGCCAGCAGCTTGTTTGGAGCGAACACTGAAGCTTTCTTT.

The chain is built from TRBV29-1 and TRBJ1-2; D may be TRBD1 (5 bases). Trimming pared 4 bases from V and 7 bases from J, leaving 16 bases between. The CDR3 sequence is 13 residues long. CDR1 and CDR2 from the germline V gene are SQVTM and ANQGSEA. CDR3 DNA sequence: TGCAGCGTTGTTCAAAGGGGAGGTACTGGCTACACCTTC. Encoded protein: CSVVQRGGTGYTF.

This clonotype has at least ten counts. V and J are TRBV5-1 and TRBJ2-7; TRBD2 matches 8 bases. Unmatched junction bases numbered 8, after V lost 4 bases and J lost 2 bases. The CDR3 spans 15 residues. Germline values: CDR1 SGHRS, CDR2 YFSETQ. The CDR3 DNA is TGCGCCAGCAGCCCGGCGGGGGGACGCACCTACGAGCAGTACTTC. Protein: CASSPAGGRTYEQYF.

The chain carries TRBV28 and TRBJ2-7; D is unclear. CDR1 and CDR2 (germline): MDHEN, SYDVKM. With 2 bases removed from V and 2 bases from J, the gap between germline ends came to 13 bases. The CDR3 is 15 residues long. The CDR3 reads CASSLDPGPPYEQYF. The DNA for the CDR3 is TGTGCCAGCAGTTTAGATCCGGGTCCTCCCTACGAGCAGTACTTC.

This clonotype was observed a few times. This sequence joins TRBV29-1 and TRBJ1-1; D gene uncertain. V was pared by 4 bases and J by 7 bases, with 19 bases between. Per the germline V gene, CDR1 is SQVTM and CDR2 is ANQGSEA. The CDR3 runs to 14 residues. CDR3 in amino acids: CSVVTRLASIEAFF. In nucleotides, the CDR3 is TGCAGCGTTGTTACTCGGCTCGCCTCGATTGAAGCTTTCTTT.

This clonotype was counted only a few times. Written as DNA, the CDR3 is TGCAGTGCTAGGCGCCGGGACCTCCTTAATCAGCCCCAGCATTTT. This sequence encodes CSARRRDLLNQPQHF. The V and J genes are TRBV20-1 and TRBJ1-5; D might be TRBD1 (5 bases). Germline CDR1 is DFQATT and CDR2 is SNEGSKA (reference sequence). This CDR3 has 15 residues. V was trimmed by 3 bases and J by 4 bases, leaving 16 bases between them.

The chain recombines TRBV4-1 with TRBJ2-1, with a weak D call TRBD2 (6 bases). Germline V lookup: CDR1 MGHRA, CDR2 YSYEKL. Trimming left V 3 bases short and J 1 base short, with 13 bases between. The CDR3 is made up of 16 amino acids. CDR3 in DNA: TGCGCCAGCAGCCACCCGACTAGGAGGTCCTACAATGAGCAGTTCTTC. Protein product: CASSHPTRRSYNEQFF.

This clonotype was seen repeatedly, ten times or more. The chain has TRBV7-9 and TRBJ2-3; D unclear. V was clipped by 1 base and J by 2 bases, with 10 bases between them. CDR3 length equals 15 residues. The germline V gene has CDR1 SEHNR and CDR2 FQNEAQ (reference sequence). The chain's CDR3 is CASSLESRTTDTQYF. The CDR3 nucleotides read TGTGCCAGCAGCTTAGAATCCAGGACCACAGATACGCAGTATTTT.

This clonotype occurred a few times. The rearrangement joins TRBV20-1 to TRBJ2-7; possibly TRBD2 for D (5 bases). Germline V CDR1 and CDR2: DFQATT, SNEGSKA (reference sequence). V was clipped by 1 base and J by 0 bases, with 16 bases between them. The length of the CDR3 is 16 residues. The CDR3 sequence is CSARAFGIADSYEQYF. CDR3 DNA: TGCAGTGCTAGAGCATTCGGGATTGCGGACTCCTACGAGCAGTACTTC.

This chain connects TRBV5-1 to TRBJ2-7, with TRBD2 as a possible D gene (6 bases). Trimming stripped 3 bases from V and 12 bases from J, with 25 bases between. The CDR3 runs to 15 residues. Germline lookup yields CDR1 SGHRS and CDR2 YFSETQ. The CDR3: CASSSQNSHGGVRYF. As DNA, the CDR3 is TGCGCCAGCAGCTCCCAAAACTCACATGGCGGGGTACGGTACTTC.

V gene TRBV28 combines with J gene TRBJ2-7; D is possibly TRBD1 (6 bases). Deletions cut 5 bases from V and 3 bases from J, with 14 bases between. The germline V gene has CDR1 MDHEN and CDR2 SYDVKM. This CDR3 has 14 amino acids. CDR3 bases: TGTGCCAGCAGTCCCGTTCAGGGGATCTACGAGCAGTACTTC. It encodes CASSPVQGIYEQYF.

This clonotype was counted a few times. The chain joins TRBV6-1 to TRBJ2-2; weak D call: TRBD1 (6 bases). Trimming took 8 bases from V and 4 from J, leaving 14 bases between them. Germline V gene lookup returns CDR1 MNHNS and CDR2 SASEGT. The CDR3 runs to 14 residues. CDR3 bases: TGTGCCAGCCGTAGACAGGAGATCACCGGGGAGCTGTTTTTT. It translates to CASRRQEITGELFF.

The gene calls are TRBV27 and TRBJ2-2, with D possibly TRBD2 on 7 matching bases. V shed 7 bases and J shed 7 bases, with 19 bases lying between them. Germline V CDR1 and CDR2: MNHEY, SMNVEV (reference sequence). The CDR3 totals 15 residues. DNA for the CDR3: TGTGCCAGCACCCAAGGGGGGGCGCTTAACGGGGAGCTGTTTTTT. Translated, it gives CASTQGGALNGELFF.

The CDR3: CASGWGEATPSTDTQYF. The DNA for the CDR3 is TGTGCCAGCGGATGGGGGGAGGCCACCCCTAGCACAGATACGCAGTATTTT. The chain carries TRBV2 and TRBJ2-3; perhaps TRBD2 as D (6 bases). CDR1 and CDR2 (germline): SNHLY, FYNNEI. V shed 8 bases and J shed 0 bases, with 21 bases lying between them. The CDR3 sequence is 17 residues long. Combining the CDR3 with reference TRBV2 and TRBJ2-3 gives the whole variable domain EPEVTQTPSHQVTQMGQEVILRCVPISNHLYFYWYRQILGQKVEFLVSFYNNEISEKSEIFDDQFSVERPDGSNFTLKIRSTKLEDSAMYFCASGWGEATPSTDTQYFGPGTRLTVL.

The gene calls are TRBV4-3 and TRBJ2-5; a possible D gene is TRBD2 (5 bases). V was shortened by 4 bases and J by 1 base, with 16 bases between the two germline ends. Looked up from germline, CDR1 is LGHNA and CDR2 is YSLEER. This CDR3 region has 16 residues. Here the CDR3 DNA reads TGCGCCAGCAGCCCCAGAATCGCGGGTTCCCAAGAGACCCAGTACTTC. It codes for CASSPRIAGSQETQYF.

The chain uses TRBV27 and TRBJ1-4; no definite D call. There are 15 residues in the CDR3. The V and J ends lost 5 bases and 0 bases respectively, with 10 bases between them. Germline lookup yields CDR1 MNHEY and CDR2 SMNVEV (reference sequence). The CDR3 nucleotides are TGTGCCAGCAGTCCCCGATCGTCAACTAATGAAAAACTGTTTTTT. Residues: CASSPRSSTNEKLFF.